The 10 T cell receptor beta chains reported below all come from one sample, sequenced in a study of vaccination effects on CD4 cells after COVID-19. Their antigen targets remain unknown. Before any sequencing was done, the ViraFEST assay used viral peptide pools to expand antigen-specific CD4+ T cells. Culture lasted about 11 days before CD4+ T cell isolation. Participants completed two doses of the BNT162b2 or mRNA-1273 vaccine. TCRdb's copy holds only in-frame clones and misses some; the assay was immunoSEQ multiplex PCR. Of some 68,000 clones listed, around 81% were seen once; the top ten hold 0.95% to 1.5%. Sequences were derived from CD4+ T cells from PBMCs cultured with HCoV-229E spike peptides, sampled after COVID-19 vaccination. The origin of the receptors is a human donor who received a COVID-19 vaccine.

The J gene is TRBJ2-2, the V gene TRBV19, with 11 bases lining up with TRBD2. This CDR3 spans 17 amino acids. The germline gives CDR1 LNHDA, CDR2 SQIVND (reference sequence). Trimming removed 4 bases from V and 0 bases from J; junction bases left unmatched: 4. In nucleotides, the CDR3 is TGTGCCAGTAGTAGGGGACTAGCGGAGACGAACACCGGGGAGCTGTTTTTT. Protein: CASSRGLAETNTGELFF.

This chain connects TRBV27 to TRBJ2-6; TRBD2 is a possible D gene (5 bases). Germline loops: CDR1 MNHEY, CDR2 SMNVEV (reference sequence). The CDR3 totals 15 residues. V was clipped by 4 bases and J by 4 bases, with 11 bases between them. For the CDR3, the DNA is TGTGCCAGCAGTTCGAGGGTATTAGGGGCCAACGTCCTGACTTTC. Its translation: CASSSRVLGANVLTF.

The J gene is TRBJ1-1, the V gene TRBV6-1; no clear D. Germline-derived CDR1 and CDR2 are MNHNS and SASEGT. This CDR3 comprises 14 residues. The V gene lost 0 bases and the J gene lost 5 bases, with 10 bases spanning the gap. In nucleotides, the CDR3 is TGTGCCAGCAGTGAAGCCGACCGACGGACTGAAGCTTTCTTT. Amino acid sequence: CASSEADRRTEAFF.

This chain joins TRBV3-1 (or the pseudogene TRBV3-2) and TRBJ1-1, with D perhaps TRBD1 (6 bases). The V gene's germline CDR1 is LGHDT and CDR2 YNNKEL (reference sequence). V lost 7 bases to trimming and J lost 8 bases, with 17 bases between them. The CDR3 loop spans 13 amino acids. The CDR3 nucleotides read TGTGCCAGCATCGAGAGAGGGGGATTGGAAGCTTTCTTT. This gives the protein CASIERGGLEAFF.

The chain carries TRBV24-1 and TRBJ2-1; a weak D match, TRBD2 (7 bases). Trimming removed 5 bases at V and 0 bases at J, with 13 bases between. This CDR3 has 16 amino acids. CDR1 and CDR2 from the germline V gene are KGHDR and SFDVKD. The CDR3 DNA reads as TGTGCCACCAGTGTTGATCGGGGGGCCTCCTACAATGAGCAGTTCTTC. It codes for CATSVDRGASYNEQFF.

This clone was found once. V and J are TRBV24-1 and TRBJ1-2; D is perhaps TRBD1 (6 bases). CDR1 is KGHDR, CDR2 SFDVKD, per germline. Between the trimmed V and J ends, which lost 4 bases and 8 bases, there was a span of 10 bases. CDR3 size: 12 residues. CDR3: CATSEAGDGYTF. As DNA, the CDR3 is TGTGCCACCAGTGAGGCAGGGGACGGCTACACCTTC.

This clone was detected a few times. V gene TRBV30 combines with J gene TRBJ1-6; a weak D match, TRBD1 (5 bases). CDR3 length equals 14 residues. Germline-derived CDR1 and CDR2 are GTSNPN and SVGIG (reference sequence). The V and J ends lost 4 bases and 10 bases respectively, with 17 bases between them. For the CDR3, the DNA is TGTGCCTGGACCCACCGCAGGGAAGACTCACCCCTCCACTTT. Its translation is CAWTHRREDSPLHF.

The rearrangement links TRBV6-5 to TRBJ1-1; 7 positions agree with TRBD1. V was pared by 5 bases and J by 7 bases, with 10 bases of the junction left unmatched. The length of the CDR3 is 14 residues. CDR1 is MNHEY, CDR2 SVGAGI, per germline. CDR3 coding DNA: TGTGCCAGCAGTCGAAGGGGGCACCGCGGTGAAGCTTTCTTT. Translation gives CASSRRGHRGEAFF.

CDR3 loop: CASSGSSYNSPLHF. The CDR3 DNA follows: TGTGCCAGCAGTGGGAGCTCCTATAATTCACCCCTCCACTTT. The gene calls are TRBV6-2 or TRBV6-3 and TRBJ1-6; D is undetermined. The CDR3 has 14 residues. V lost 5 bases to trimming and J lost 0 bases, with 5 bases between them. Germline V gene lookup returns CDR1 MNHEY and CDR2 SVGEGT.

The chain combines TRBV5-6 with TRBJ1-2; TRBD1 agrees at 7 bases. Germline trimming cut 3 bases from V and 2 bases from J; bases unmatched to any gene: 4. The CDR3 runs 14 residues. Looked up from germline, CDR1 is SGHDT and CDR2 is YYEEEE. CDR3 region: CASSWGQNNYGYTF. Here the CDR3 DNA reads TGTGCCAGCAGCTGGGGACAGAACAACTATGGCTACACCTTC.